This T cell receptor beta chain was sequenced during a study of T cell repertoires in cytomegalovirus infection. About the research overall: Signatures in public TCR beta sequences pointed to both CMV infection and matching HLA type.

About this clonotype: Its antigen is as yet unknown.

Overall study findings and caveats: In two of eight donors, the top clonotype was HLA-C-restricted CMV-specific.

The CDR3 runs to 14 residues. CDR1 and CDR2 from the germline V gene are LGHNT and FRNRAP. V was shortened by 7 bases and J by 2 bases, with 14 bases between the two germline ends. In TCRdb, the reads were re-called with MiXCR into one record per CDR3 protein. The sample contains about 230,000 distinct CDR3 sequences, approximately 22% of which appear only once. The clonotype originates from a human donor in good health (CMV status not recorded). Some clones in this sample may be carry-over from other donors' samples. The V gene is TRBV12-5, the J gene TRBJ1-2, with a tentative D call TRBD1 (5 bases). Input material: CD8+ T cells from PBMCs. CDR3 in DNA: TGTGCTAGTGATTACCGGGACCAAAACTATGGCTACACCTTC. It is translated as CASDYRDQNYGYTF.